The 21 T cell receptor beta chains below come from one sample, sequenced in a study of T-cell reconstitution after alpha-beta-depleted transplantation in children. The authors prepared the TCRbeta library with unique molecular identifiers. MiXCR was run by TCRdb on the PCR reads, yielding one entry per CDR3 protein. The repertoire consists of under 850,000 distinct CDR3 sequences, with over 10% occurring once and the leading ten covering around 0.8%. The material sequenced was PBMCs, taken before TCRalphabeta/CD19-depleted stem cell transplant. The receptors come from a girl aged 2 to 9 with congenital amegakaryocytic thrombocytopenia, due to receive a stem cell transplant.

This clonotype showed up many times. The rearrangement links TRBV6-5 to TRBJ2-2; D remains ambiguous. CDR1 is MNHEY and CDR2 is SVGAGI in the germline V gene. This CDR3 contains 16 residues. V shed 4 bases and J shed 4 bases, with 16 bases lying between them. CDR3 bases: TGTGCCAGCAGTTTTTCTTACGGATCCCCCACCGGGGAGCTGTTTTTT. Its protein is CASSFSYGSPTGELFF.

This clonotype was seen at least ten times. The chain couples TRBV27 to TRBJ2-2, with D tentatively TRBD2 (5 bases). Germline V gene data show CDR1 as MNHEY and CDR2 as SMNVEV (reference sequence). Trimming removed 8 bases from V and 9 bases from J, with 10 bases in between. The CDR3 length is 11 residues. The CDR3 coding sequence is TGTGCCAGCGGACTTGGGAGGGAGCTGTTTTTT. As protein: CASGLGRELFF.

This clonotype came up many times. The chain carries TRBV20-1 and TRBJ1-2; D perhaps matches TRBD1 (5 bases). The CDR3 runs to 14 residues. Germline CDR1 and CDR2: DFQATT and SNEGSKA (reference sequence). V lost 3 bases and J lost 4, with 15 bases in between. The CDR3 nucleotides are TGCAGTGCTAGCCGGGACTCTCGGGTCTATGGCTACACCTTC. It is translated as CSASRDSRVYGYTF.

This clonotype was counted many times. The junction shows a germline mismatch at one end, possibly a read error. The CDR3 protein is CASSLVGDSNQPQHF. The CDR3 coding sequence is TGTGCCAGCAGTTTAGTAGGCGATAGCAATCAGCCCCAGCATTTT. J is TRBJ1-5 and V is TRBV5-1; D is uncertain. Germline CDR1 reads SGHRS; CDR2 reads YFSETQ. The CDR3 loop spans 15 amino acids.

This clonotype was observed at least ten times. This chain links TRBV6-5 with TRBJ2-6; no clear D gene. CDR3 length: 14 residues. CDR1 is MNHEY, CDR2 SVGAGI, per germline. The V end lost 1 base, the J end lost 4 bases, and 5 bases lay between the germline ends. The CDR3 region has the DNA TGTGCCAGCAGTTACTACAGCGGGGCCAACGTCCTGACTTTC. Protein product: CASSYYSGANVLTF.

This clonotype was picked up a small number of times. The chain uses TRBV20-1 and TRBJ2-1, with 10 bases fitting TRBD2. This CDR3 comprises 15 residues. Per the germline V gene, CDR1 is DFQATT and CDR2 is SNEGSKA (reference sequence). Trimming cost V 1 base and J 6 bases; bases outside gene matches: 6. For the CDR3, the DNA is TGCAGTGCTAGAGCTCTAGCGGGAGCAACCAATGAGCAGTTCTTC. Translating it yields CSARALAGATNEQFF.

The DNA of the CDR3 is TGCAGTGCTTACTGGGGAGAGACCCAGTACTTC. Its protein product is CSAYWGETQYF. The chain combines TRBV20-1 with TRBJ2-5; D not certain. Germline V lookup: CDR1 DFQATT, CDR2 SNEGSKA (reference sequence). Trimming took 5 bases from V and 4 from J, leaving 8 bases between them. The length of the CDR3 is 11 residues.

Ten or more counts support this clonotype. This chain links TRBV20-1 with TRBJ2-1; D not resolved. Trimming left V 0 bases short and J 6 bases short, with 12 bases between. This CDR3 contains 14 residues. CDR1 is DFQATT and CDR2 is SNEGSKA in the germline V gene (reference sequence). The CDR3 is CSARDIVRSNEQFF. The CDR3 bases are TGCAGTGCTAGAGATATAGTGCGGAGCAATGAGCAGTTCTTC.

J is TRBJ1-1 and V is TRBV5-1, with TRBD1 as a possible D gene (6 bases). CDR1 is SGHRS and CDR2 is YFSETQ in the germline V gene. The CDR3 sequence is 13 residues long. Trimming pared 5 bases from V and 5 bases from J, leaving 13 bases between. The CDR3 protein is CASSTRGNTEAFF. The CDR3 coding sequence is TGCGCCAGCAGTACCAGGGGAAATACTGAAGCTTTCTTT.

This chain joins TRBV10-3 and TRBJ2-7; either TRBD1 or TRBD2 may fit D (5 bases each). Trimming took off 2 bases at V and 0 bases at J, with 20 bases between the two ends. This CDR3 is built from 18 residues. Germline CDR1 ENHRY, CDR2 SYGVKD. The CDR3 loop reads CAISEPGTAYLSSYEQYF. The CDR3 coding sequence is TGTGCCATCAGTGAGCCTGGGACGGCCTACCTAAGCTCCTACGAGCAGTACTTC.

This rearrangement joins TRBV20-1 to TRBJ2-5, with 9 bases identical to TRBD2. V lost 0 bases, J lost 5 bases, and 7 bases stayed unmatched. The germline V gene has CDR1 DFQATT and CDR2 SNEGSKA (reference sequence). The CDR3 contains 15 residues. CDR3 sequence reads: CSARDTAGGWETQYF. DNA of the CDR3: TGCAGTGCTAGAGATACAGCGGGAGGTTGGGAGACCCAGTACTTC.

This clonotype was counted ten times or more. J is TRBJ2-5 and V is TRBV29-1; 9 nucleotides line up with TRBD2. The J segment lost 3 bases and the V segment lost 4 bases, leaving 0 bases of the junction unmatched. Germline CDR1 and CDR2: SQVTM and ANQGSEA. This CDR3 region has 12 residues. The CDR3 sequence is CSVVAGEETQYF. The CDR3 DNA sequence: TGCAGCGTTGTAGCGGGAGAAGAGACCCAGTACTTC.

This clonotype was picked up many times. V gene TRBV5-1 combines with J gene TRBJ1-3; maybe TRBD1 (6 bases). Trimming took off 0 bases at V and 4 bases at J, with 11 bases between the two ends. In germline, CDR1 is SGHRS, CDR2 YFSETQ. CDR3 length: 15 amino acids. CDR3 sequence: CASSLAVGQGNTIYF. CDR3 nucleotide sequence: TGCGCCAGCAGCTTGGCCGTCGGACAGGGAAACACCATATATTTT. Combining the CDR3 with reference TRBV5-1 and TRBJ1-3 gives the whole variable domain KAGVTQTPRYLIKTRGQQVTLSCSPISGHRSVSWYQQTPGQGLQFLFEYFSETQRNKGNFPGRFSGRQFSNSRSEMNVSTLELGDSALYLCASSLAVGQGNTIYFGEGSWLTVV.

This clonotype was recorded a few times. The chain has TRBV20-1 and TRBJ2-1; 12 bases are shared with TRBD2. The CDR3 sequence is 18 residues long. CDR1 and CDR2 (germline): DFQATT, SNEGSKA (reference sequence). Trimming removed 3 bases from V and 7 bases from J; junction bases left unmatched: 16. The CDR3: CSASLLIPGTSGQNEQFF. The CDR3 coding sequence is TGCAGTGCTAGCCTTTTAATCCCCGGGACTAGCGGGCAGAATGAGCAGTTCTTC.

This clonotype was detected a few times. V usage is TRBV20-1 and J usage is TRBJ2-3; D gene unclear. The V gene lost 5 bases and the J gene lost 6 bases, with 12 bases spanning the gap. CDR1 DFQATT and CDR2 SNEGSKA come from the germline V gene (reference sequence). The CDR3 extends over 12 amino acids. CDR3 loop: CSARSPQDTQYF. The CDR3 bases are TGCAGTGCTCGATCCCCACAGGATACGCAGTATTTT.

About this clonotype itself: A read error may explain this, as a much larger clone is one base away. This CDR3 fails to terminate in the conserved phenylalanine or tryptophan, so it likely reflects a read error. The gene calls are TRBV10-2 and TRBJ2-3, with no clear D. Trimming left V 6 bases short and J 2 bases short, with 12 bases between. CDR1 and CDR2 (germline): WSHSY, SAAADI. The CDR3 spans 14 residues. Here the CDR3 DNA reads TGCGCCAGCAGAATAAGGGCGTCCACAGATACGCAGTATTAT. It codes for CASRIRASTDTQYY.

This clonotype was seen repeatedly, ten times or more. The CDR3: CASSPLQGRNTEAFF. The CDR3 DNA reads TGTGCCAGCAGCCCCCTACAGGGAAGGAACACTGAAGCTTTCTTT. The chain recombines TRBV12-3 or TRBV12-4 with TRBJ1-1, with D possibly being TRBD1 (6 bases). This CDR3 is 15 amino acids long. The V end lost 6 bases, the J end lost 1 base, and 15 bases lay between the germline ends.

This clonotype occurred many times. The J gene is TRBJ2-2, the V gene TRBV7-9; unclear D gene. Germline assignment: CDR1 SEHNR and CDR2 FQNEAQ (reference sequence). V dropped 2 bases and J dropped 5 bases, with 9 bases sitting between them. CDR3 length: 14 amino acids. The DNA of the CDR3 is TGTGCCAGCAGCTTACAGTTAGTAACCGGGGAGCTGTTTTTT. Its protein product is CASSLQLVTGELFF.

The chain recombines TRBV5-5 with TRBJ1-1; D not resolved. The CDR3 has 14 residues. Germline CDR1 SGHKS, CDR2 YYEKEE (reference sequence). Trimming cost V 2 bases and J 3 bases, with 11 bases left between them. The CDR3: CASSLTMPHTEAFF. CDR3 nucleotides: TGTGCCAGCAGCTTAACCATGCCACACACTGAAGCTTTCTTT.

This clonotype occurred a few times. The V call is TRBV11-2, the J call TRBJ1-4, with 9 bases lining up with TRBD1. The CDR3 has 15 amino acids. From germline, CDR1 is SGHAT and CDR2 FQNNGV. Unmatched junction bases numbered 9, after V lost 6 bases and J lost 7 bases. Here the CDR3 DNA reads TGTGCCAGCAGACGGCCGGGACAGGGCCGTGAAAAACTGTTTTTT. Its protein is CASRRPGQGREKLFF. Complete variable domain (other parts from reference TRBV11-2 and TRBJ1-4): EAGVAQSPRYKIIEKRQSVAFWCNPISGHATLYWYQQILGQGPKLLIQFQNNGVVDDSQLPKDRFSAERLKGVDSTLKIQPAKLEDSAVYLCASRRPGQGREKLFFGSGTQLSVL.

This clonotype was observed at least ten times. CDR3 sequence: CSVSSGTGTDTQYF. CDR3 DNA: TGCAGTGTCAGTAGTGGGACAGGCACAGATACGCAGTATTTT. The chain couples TRBV20-1 to TRBJ2-3, with 7 bases aligning to TRBD1. The trim removed 7 bases at V and 1 base at J, leaving 8 bases unmatched. The CDR3 length is 14 residues. The germline V gene encodes CDR1 DFQATT and CDR2 SNEGSKA (reference sequence).